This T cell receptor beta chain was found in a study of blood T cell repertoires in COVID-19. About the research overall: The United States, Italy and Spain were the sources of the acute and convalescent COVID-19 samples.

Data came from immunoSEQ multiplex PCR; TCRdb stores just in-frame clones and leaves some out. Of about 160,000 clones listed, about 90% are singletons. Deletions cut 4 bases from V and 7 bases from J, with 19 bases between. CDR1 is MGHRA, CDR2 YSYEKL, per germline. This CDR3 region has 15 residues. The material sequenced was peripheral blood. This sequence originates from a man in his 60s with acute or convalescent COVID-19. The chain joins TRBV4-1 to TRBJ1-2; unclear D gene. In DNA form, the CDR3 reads TGCGCCAGCAGCCTTATACCAGGTGGGCTTGCTGGCTACACCTTC. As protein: CASSLIPGGLAGYTF.